This T cell receptor (beta chain) was sequenced for a study of neurological immune-mediated disorders. Germline V gene data show CDR1 as SEHNR and CDR2 as FQNEAQ (reference sequence). The CDR3 has 14 amino acids. V was pared by 3 bases and J by 6 bases, with 12 bases between. The study built unsorted libraries from 2 million PBMCs kept at -80 C. Findings of the study overall: Expanded clones shared no CDR3 amino acid sequences across subjects, suggesting private repertoires in all groups.

Template-switch 5'RACE cDNA synthesis added a 10-nucleotide unique molecular identifier. From the 5' RACE reads, TCRdb called clonotypes with MiXCR, one entry per CDR3 protein. The table shows almost 85,000 distinct CDR3 sequences, with approximately 2.4% occurring only once. This clonotype has ten or more counts. The antigen remains undetermined. The sequencing sample was made of PBMCs. The clonotype originates from a woman in her thirties with multiple sclerosis. The V call is TRBV7-9, the J call TRBJ1-5, with TRBD1 as a possible D gene (5 bases). For the CDR3, the DNA is TGTGCCAGCAGCTTGGAGGGGTCAGGTCAGCCCCAGCATTTT. Encoded protein: CASSLEGSGQPQHF. Using reference TRBV7-9 and TRBJ1-5 for the parts outside the CDR3, the full variable domain is DTGVSQNPRHKITKRGQNVTFRCDPISEHNRLYWYRQTLGQGPEFLTYFQNEAQLEKSRLLSDRFSAERPKGSFSTLEIQRTEQGDSAMYLCASSLEGSGQPQHFGDGTRLSIL.